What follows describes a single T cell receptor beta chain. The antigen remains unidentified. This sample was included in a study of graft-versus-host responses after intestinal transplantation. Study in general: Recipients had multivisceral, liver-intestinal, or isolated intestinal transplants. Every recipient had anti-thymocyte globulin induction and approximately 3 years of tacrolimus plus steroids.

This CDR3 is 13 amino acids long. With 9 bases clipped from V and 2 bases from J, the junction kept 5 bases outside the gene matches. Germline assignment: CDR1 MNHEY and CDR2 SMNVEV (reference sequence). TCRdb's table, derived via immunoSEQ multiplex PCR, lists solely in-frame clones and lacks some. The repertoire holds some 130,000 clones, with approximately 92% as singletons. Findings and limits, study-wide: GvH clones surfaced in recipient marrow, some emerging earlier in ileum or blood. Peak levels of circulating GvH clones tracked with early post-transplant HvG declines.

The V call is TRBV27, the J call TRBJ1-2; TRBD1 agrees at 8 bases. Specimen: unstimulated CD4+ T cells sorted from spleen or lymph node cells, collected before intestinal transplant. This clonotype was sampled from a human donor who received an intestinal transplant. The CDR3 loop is CASWTGRNYGYTF. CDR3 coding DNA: TGTGCCAGTTGGACAGGGCGGAACTATGGCTACACCTTC.